The 4 T cell receptor beta chains below were found in one sample sequenced in a study of cytomegalovirus exposure and HLA in healthy donors. The PCR used 60 Vbeta and 13 Jbeta primers. Some clones are missing from TCRdb's copy, which holds only in-frame ones; the method was immunoSEQ multiplex PCR. Here the sample spans roughly 97,000 clones, about 9.5% being singletons. Specimen: PBMCs. Receptor source: a man aged 35 to 55 in good health and CMV-seropositive.

This clone was observed a few times. V and J are TRBV5-4 and TRBJ2-1; 8 nucleotides match TRBD1. This CDR3 contains 16 residues. Per germline, CDR1 SGHNT and CDR2 YYREEE (reference sequence). With 4 bases clipped from V and 3 bases from J, the junction kept 9 bases outside the gene matches. Here the CDR3 DNA reads TGTGCCAGCAGCCCTACCCGGGACAGGCACTACAATGAGCAGTTCTTC. It translates to CASSPTRDRHYNEQFF.

This clone turned up a few times. The rearrangement links TRBV29-1 to TRBJ2-5, with D uncertain. V was shortened by 7 bases and J by 5 bases, with 8 bases between the two germline ends. CDR3 size: 10 residues. CDR1 is SQVTM, CDR2 ANQGSEA, per germline. CDR3 DNA sequence: TGCAGCGCGGAGTGGGAGACCCAGTACTTC. Protein sequence: CSAEWETQYF.

Here the CDR3 DNA reads TGTGCCAGCAGCCGTAGGTTGGGGACAGGGGACAATGAGCAGTTCTTC. Protein product: CASSRRLGTGDNEQFF. The V gene is TRBV14, the J gene TRBJ2-1, with 10 bases matching TRBD1. CDR1 is SGHDN, CDR2 FVKESK, per germline. This CDR3 comprises 16 residues. The J segment lost 5 bases and the V segment lost 4 bases, leaving 8 bases of the junction unmatched.

This clone was seen only a few times. This sequence joins TRBV7-6 and TRBJ2-2; 8 bases match TRBD1. Trimming removed 1 base from V and 6 bases from J; junction bases left unmatched: 4. The CDR3 covers 15 residues. Germline values: CDR1 SGHVS, CDR2 FNYEAQ. The CDR3 is CASSLDGRGPGELFF. The CDR3 nucleotides are TGTGCCAGCAGCTTAGATGGCAGGGGGCCCGGGGAGCTGTTTTTT.